A selection of T cell receptor beta chains follows, all from one sample in a study of shared clonotypes between healthy human individuals. Repertoires were generated with immunoSEQ multiplex PCR, while TCRdb's copy carries only in-frame clones and drops some. This sample has about 2.5 million clones, with roughly 90% found just once. Sequenced input: naive CD4+ T cells from PBMCs. Source of these receptors: a man younger than 30 in good health. Some clones in this sample may be carry-over from other donors' samples. The CDR3 runs from the conserved cysteine through the conserved F or W. D genes are given only for firm matches. Size values are once, few and many counts, or a class for expanded clones, and some rows have none.

J gene | V gene | D gene | clone size | CDR3 protein | CDR3 DNA
TRBJ2-7 | TRBV18 | . | . | CASSIFGSAAAGGTYEQYF | TGTGCCAGCTCGATTTTCGGGTCCGCAGCGGCAGGGGGGACTTACGAGCAGTACTTC
TRBJ2-1 | TRBV11-1 | TRBD2 | . | CASSALVAGVGGRYNEQFF | TGTGCCAGCAGCGCCCTAGTAGCGGGAGTGGGGGGGAGATACAATGAGCAGTTCTTC
TRBJ1-3 | TRBV11-2 | . | once | CASSLGPQGRGNTIYF | TGTGCCAGCAGCTTAGGTCCCCAGGGAAGGGGAAACACCATATATTTT
TRBJ2-7 | TRBV7-6 | TRBD1 | once | CASSLVAGGDEQYF | TGTGCCAGCAGCTTAGTGGCAGGGGGCGACGAGCAGTACTTC
TRBJ2-3 | TRBV20-1 | . | once | CSATGTDTQYF | TGCAGTGCTACGGGGACAGATACGCAGTATTTT
TRBJ2-2 | TRBV10-1 | . | . | CASSESGGELFF | TGCGCCAGCAGTGAGTCGGGCGGGGAGCTGTTTTTT
TRBJ2-4 | TRBV4-3 | TRBD1 | once | CASSPKGTGEFNIQYF | TGCGCCAGCAGCCCGAAGGGGACAGGGGAATTTAACATTCAGTACTTC
TRBJ1-3 | TRBV5-8 | TRBD1 | . | CASSFSGGAGNTIYF | TGTGCCAGCAGCTTCTCAGGGGGGGCTGGAAACACCATATATTTT
TRBJ2-6 | TRBV10-2 | . | . | CASSPIGGTGANVLTF | TGCGCCAGCAGCCCCATAGGGGGTACCGGGGCCAACGTCCTGACTTTC
TRBJ1-4 | TRBV27 | TRBD1 | . | CASSPGQGISDEKLFF | TGTGCCAGCAGTCCGGGACAGGGGATTAGTGATGAAAAACTGTTTTTT
TRBJ1-3 | TRBV5-1 | . | . | CASSLEGSRNTIYF | TGCGCCAGCAGCTTGGAGGGGTCGCGAAACACCATATATTTT
TRBJ2-5 | TRBV14 | TRBD2 | . | CASSQDRVAGTQYF | TGTGCCAGCAGCCAAGATAGGGTAGCGGGGACCCAGTACTTC
TRBJ2-7 | TRBV4-1 | . | . | CASSQDPHEQYF | TGCGCCAGCAGCCAAGACCCCCACGAGCAGTACTTC
TRBJ2-5 | TRBV2 | . | once | CASRVDRETQYF | TGTGCCTCCCGAGTAGATCGGGAGACCCAGTACTTC
TRBJ2-2 | TRBV4-1 | . | . | CASSQDNRLGWGTGELFF | TGCGCCAGCAGCCAAGATAACCGCCTCGGATGGGGGACCGGGGAGCTGTTTTTT
TRBJ1-5 | TRBV28 | . | . | CASSLDTPSNQPQHF | TGTGCCAGCAGTTTAGACACCCCAAGCAATCAGCCCCAGCATTTT
TRBJ2-1 | TRBV4-2 | . | once | CASSPGTTAYNEQFF | TGTGCCAGCAGCCCCGGGACGACCGCCTACAATGAGCAGTTCTTC
TRBJ1-2 | TRBV2 | . | . | CASSDSNYGYTF | TGTGCCAGCAGTGACTCCAACTATGGCTACACCTTC
TRBJ2-7 | TRBV4-1 | . | . | CASSQGRSSRSYEQYF | TGCGCCAGCAGCCAAGGGAGGAGCTCAAGATCCTACGAGCAGTACTTC
TRBJ1-2 | TRBV18 | . | . | CASSPPNGGYGYTF | TGTGCCAGCTCACCCCCTAACGGGGGCTATGGCTACACCTTC
TRBJ2-3 | TRBV7-2 | . | . | CASTPGMEAQYF | TGTGCCAGCACTCCTGGGATGGAGGCGCAGTATTTT
TRBJ1-3 | TRBV6-6 | . | . | CASSYANVRSGNTIYF | TGTGCCAGCAGTTACGCTAACGTGCGCTCTGGAAACACCATATATTTT
TRBJ1-3 | TRBV7-6 | TRBD1 | . | CASSPDRAGNTIYF | TGTGCCAGCAGTCCCGACAGGGCTGGAAACACCATATATTTT
TRBJ2-5 | TRBV5-6 | TRBD2 | . | CATPIAGHQETQYF | TGTGCCACCCCAATAGCGGGACACCAAGAGACCCAGTACTTC
TRBJ1-2 | TRBV28 | TRBD1 | . | CASSLSAGTGGYGYTF | TGTGCCAGCAGTTTATCAGCTGGTACAGGGGGTTATGGCTACACCTTC
TRBJ2-3 | TRBV19 | . | . | CASSDFRRTGSADTQYF | TGTGCCAGTAGTGACTTTCGTCGAACAGGTTCGGCAGATACGCAGTATTTT
TRBJ1-1 | TRBV27 | TRBD1 | . | CASSFGRGRGTEAFF | TGTGCCAGCAGTTTCGGCAGGGGGCGAGGGACTGAAGCTTTCTTT
TRBJ1-2 | TRBV7-2 | . | . | CASSLARRAQYGYTF | TGTGCCAGCAGCTTAGCGCGGAGGGCCCAATATGGCTACACCTTC
TRBJ1-1 | TRBV27 | . | . | CASRRSGAPNTEAFF | TGTGCCAGCAGGCGGAGTGGGGCCCCGAACACTGAAGCTTTCTTT